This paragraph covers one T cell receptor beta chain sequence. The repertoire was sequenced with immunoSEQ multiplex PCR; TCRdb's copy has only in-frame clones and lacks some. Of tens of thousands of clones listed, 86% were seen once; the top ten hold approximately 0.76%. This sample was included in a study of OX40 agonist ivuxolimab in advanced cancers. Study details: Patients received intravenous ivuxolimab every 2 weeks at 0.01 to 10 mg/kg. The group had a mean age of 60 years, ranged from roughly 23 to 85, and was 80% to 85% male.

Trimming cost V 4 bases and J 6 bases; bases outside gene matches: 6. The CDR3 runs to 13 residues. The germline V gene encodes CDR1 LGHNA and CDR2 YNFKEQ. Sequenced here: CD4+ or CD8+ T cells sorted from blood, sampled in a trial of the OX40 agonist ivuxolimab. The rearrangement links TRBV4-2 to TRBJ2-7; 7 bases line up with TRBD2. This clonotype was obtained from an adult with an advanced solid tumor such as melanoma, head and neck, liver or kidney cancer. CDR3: CASSPGGEGEQYF. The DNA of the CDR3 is TGTGCCAGCAGCCCAGGCGGGGAGGGCGAGCAGTACTTC.